This entry concerns a single TCR beta chain. What it binds is unknown. Using immunoSEQ multiplex PCR, the repertoire was profiled, and TCRdb retains in-frame clones only, with some absent. Of 85,000 to 130,000 clones listed, roughly 90% are singletons. V gave up 6 bases and J gave up 0 bases, with 11 bases separating them. The CDR3 runs 14 residues. Per germline, CDR1 SNHLY and CDR2 FYNNEI. The sample originates from a study of T cell responses to AZD1222 COVID-19 vaccine. Study-wide findings and caveats: When two AZD1222 doses had been given, Spike-specific TCR breadth and depth rose.

The source was peripheral blood, collected on day 0 of AZD1222 vaccination. The chain has TRBV2 and TRBJ1-1; D unclear. This clonotype was obtained from an adult in good health. The CDR3 here is CASRPQILNTEAFF. The CDR3 nucleotides read TGTGCCAGCAGGCCTCAGATACTGAACACTGAAGCTTTCTTT. The entire variable domain, with the rest obtained from reference TRBV2 and TRBJ1-1, is as follows: EPEVTQTPSHQVTQMGQEVILRCVPISNHLYFYWYRQILGQKVEFLVSFYNNEISEKSEIFDDQFSVERPDGSNFTLKIRSTKLEDSAMYFCASRPQILNTEAFFGQGTRLTVV.